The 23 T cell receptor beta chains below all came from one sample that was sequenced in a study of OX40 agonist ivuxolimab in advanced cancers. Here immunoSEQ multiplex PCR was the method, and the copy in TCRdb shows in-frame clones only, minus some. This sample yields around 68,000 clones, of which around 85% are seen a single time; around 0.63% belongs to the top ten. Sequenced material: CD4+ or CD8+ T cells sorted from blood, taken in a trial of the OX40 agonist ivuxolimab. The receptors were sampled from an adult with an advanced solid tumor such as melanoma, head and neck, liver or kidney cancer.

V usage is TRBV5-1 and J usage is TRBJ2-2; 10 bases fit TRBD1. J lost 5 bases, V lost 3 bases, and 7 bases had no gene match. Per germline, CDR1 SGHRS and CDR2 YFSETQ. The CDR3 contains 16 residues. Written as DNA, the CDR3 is TGCGCCAGCAGCTCAGGGGACAGGGGTGTGACCGGGGAGCTGTTTTTT. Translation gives CASSSGDRGVTGELFF.

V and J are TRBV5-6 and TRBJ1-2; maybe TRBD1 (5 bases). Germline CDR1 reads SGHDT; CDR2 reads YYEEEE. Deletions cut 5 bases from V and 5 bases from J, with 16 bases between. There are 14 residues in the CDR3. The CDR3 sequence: CASRSEGRGYGYTF. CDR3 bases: TGTGCCAGCAGGTCTGAGGGGAGAGGGTATGGCTACACCTTC.

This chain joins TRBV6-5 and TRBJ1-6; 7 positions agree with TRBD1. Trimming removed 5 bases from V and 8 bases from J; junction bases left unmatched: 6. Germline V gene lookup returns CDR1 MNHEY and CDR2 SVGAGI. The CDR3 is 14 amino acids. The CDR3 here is CASSNRGRDSPLHF. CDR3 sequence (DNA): TGTGCCAGCAGTAACAGGGGTCGGGATTCACCCCTCCACTTT.

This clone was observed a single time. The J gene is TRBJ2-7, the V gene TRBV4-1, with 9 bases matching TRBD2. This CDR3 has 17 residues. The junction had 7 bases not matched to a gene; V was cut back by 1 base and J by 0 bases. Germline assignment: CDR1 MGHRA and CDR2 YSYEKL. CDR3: CASSQVVGSGGSYEQYF. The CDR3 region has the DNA TGCGCCAGCAGCCAAGTAGTTGGTAGCGGGGGCTCCTACGAGCAGTACTTC.

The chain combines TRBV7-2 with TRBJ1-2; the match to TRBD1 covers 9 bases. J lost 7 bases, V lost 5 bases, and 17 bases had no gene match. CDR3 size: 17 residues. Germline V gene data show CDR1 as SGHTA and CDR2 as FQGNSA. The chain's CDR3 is CASSQLARTGAWGGYTF. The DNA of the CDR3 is TGTGCCAGCAGCCAACTCGCGAGGACAGGGGCCTGGGGTGGCTACACCTTC.

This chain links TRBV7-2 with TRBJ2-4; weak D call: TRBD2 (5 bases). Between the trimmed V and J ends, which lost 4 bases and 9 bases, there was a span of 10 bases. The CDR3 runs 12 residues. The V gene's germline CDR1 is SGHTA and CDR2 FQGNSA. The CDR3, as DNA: TGTGCCAGCAGCTCCGGGGTAATCATTCAGTACTTC. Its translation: CASSSGVIIQYF.

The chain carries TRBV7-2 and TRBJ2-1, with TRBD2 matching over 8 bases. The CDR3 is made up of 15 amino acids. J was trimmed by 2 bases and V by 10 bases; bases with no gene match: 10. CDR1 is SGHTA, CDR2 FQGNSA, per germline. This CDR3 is CATGAGGGPYNEQFF. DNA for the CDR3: TGTGCCACCGGGGCAGGCGGGGGGCCCTACAATGAGCAGTTCTTC.

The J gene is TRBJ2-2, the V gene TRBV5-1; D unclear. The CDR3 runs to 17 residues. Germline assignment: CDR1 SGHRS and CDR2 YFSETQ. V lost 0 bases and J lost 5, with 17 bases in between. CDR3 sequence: CASSLGVGLLETGELFF. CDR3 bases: TGCGCCAGCAGCTTGGGGGTCGGCCTCCTGGAGACCGGGGAGCTGTTTTTT.

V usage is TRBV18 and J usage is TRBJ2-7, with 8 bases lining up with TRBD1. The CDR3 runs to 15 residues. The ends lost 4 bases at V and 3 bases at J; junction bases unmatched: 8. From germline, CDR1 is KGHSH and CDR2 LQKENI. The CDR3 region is CASSHEDRAGYEQYF. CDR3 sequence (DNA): TGTGCCAGCTCACACGAGGACAGGGCGGGCTACGAGCAGTACTTC.

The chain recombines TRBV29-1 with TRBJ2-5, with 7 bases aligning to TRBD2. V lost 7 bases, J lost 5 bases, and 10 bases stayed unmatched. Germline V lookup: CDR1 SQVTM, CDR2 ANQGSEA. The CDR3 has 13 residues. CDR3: CSAKTTSRETQYF. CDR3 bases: TGCAGCGCTAAAACGACTAGCCGCGAGACCCAGTACTTC.

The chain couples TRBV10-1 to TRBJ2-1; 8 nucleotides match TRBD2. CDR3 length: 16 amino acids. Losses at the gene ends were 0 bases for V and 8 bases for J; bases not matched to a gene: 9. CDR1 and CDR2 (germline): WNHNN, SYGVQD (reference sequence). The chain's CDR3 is CASSESAAGGEDEQFF. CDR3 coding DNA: TGCGCCAGCAGTGAGTCCGCGGCGGGGGGCGAAGATGAGCAGTTCTTC.

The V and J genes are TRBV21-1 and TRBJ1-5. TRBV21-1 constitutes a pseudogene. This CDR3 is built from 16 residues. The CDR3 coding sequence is TGTGCCAGCAGCTCGAGGGGGAGGGGTCCAAATCAGCCCCAGCATTTT. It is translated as CASSSRGRGPNQPQHF.

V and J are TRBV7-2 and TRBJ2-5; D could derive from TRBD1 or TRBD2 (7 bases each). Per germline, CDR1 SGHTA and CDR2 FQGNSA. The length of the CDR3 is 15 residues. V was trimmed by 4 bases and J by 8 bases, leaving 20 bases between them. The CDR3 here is CASSSWGGQGETQYF. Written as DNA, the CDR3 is TGTGCCAGCAGCTCATGGGGGGGCCAGGGGGAAACCCAGTACTTC.

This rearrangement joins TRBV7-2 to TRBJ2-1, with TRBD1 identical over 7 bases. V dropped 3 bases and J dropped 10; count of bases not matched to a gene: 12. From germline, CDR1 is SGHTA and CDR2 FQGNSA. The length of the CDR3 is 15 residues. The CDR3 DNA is TGTGCCAGCAGCTTCGGGGACAGAAAAGTTTTCGAGCAGTTCTTC. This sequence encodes CASSFGDRKVFEQFF.

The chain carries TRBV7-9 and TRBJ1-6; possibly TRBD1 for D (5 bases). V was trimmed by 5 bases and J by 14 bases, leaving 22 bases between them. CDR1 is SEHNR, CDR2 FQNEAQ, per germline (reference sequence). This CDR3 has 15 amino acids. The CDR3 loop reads CASSVMGVAQEALHF. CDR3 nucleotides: TGTGCCAGCAGCGTCATGGGGGTAGCCCAAGAGGCCCTCCACTTT.

Written as DNA, the CDR3 is TGCAGCGTGGGAACTAGCGGAGAGACCCAGTACTTC. As protein: CSVGTSGETQYF. The V and J genes are TRBV29-1 and TRBJ2-5; 8 bases align to TRBD2. Germline assignment: CDR1 SQVTM and CDR2 ANQGSEA. The CDR3 is 12 residues long. Trimming cost V 6 bases and J 4 bases; bases outside gene matches: 4.

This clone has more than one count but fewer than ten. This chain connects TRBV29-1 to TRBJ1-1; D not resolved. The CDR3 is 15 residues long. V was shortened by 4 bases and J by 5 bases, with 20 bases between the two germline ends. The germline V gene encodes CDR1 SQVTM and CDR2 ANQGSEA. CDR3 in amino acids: CSVVHNPGEGTEAFF. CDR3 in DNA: TGCAGCGTTGTCCACAACCCCGGGGAAGGGACTGAAGCTTTCTTT.

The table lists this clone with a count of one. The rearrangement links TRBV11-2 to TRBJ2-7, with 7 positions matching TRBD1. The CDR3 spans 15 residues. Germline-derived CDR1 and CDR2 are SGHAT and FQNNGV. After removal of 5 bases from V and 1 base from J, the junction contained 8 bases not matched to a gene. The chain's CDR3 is CASSLNKGQSYEQYF. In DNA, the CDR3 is TGTGCCAGCAGCCTGAACAAGGGACAGTCCTACGAGCAGTACTTC. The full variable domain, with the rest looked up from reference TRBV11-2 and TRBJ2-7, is EAGVAQSPRYKIIEKRQSVAFWCNPISGHATLYWYQQILGQGPKLLIQFQNNGVVDDSQLPKDRFSAERLKGVDSTLKIQPAKLEDSAVYLCASSLNKGQSYEQYFGPGTRLTVT.

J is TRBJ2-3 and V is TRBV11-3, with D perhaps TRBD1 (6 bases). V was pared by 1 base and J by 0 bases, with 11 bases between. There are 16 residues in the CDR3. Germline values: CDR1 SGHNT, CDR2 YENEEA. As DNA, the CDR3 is TGTGCCAGCAGCTTAGGACACAGGGAGAGCACAGATACGCAGTATTTT. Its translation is CASSLGHRESTDTQYF.

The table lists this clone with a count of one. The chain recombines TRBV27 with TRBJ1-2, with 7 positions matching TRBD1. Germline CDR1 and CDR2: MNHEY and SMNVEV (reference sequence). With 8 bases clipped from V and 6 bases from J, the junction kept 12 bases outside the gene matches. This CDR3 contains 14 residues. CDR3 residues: CASRSHDRVDGYTF. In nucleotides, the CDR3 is TGTGCCAGCCGGTCTCACGACAGGGTCGATGGCTACACCTTC.

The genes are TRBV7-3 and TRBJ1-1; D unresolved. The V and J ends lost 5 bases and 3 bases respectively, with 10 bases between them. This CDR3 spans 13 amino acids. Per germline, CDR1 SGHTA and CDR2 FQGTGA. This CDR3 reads CASSPQRDTEAFF. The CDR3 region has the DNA TGTGCCAGCAGCCCACAAAGGGACACTGAAGCTTTCTTT.

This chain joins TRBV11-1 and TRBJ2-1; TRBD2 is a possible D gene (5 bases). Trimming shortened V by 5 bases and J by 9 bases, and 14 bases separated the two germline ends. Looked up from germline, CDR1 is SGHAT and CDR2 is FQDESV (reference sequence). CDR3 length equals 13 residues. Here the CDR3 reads CASSPLGFGEQFF. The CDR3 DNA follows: TGTGCCAGCAGCCCACTAGGGTTCGGTGAGCAGTTCTTC.

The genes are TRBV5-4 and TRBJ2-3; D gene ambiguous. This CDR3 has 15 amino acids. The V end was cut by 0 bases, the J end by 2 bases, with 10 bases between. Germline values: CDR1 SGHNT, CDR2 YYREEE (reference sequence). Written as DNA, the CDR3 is TGTGCCAGCAGCTTGGACACAGCCTACACAGATACGCAGTATTTT. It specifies CASSLDTAYTDTQYF.